This T cell receptor beta chain was recovered during a study of OX40 agonist ivuxolimab in advanced cancers. Sequenced by immunoSEQ multiplex PCR; TCRdb stores in-frame clones only, minus some. This table has under 70,000 clones, roughly 88% appearing once. CDR1 SQVTM and CDR2 ANQGSEA come from the germline V gene. With 3 bases removed from V and 2 bases from J, the gap between germline ends came to 10 bases. The CDR3 is 13 residues long. Worth noting for this clone: Its antigen is unknown.

Findings of the study overall: Expanded clones were, on average, more numerous in CD8+ T cells than in CD4+.

The material was CD4+ or CD8+ T cells sorted from blood, obtained in a trial of the OX40 agonist ivuxolimab. J is TRBJ1-1 and V is TRBV29-1; no firm D call. The clonotype was recovered from an adult with an advanced solid tumor such as melanoma, head and neck, liver or kidney cancer. CDR3 region: CSVDRGRNTEAFF. CDR3 in DNA: TGCAGCGTTGATCGGGGTCGAAACACTGAAGCTTTCTTT.